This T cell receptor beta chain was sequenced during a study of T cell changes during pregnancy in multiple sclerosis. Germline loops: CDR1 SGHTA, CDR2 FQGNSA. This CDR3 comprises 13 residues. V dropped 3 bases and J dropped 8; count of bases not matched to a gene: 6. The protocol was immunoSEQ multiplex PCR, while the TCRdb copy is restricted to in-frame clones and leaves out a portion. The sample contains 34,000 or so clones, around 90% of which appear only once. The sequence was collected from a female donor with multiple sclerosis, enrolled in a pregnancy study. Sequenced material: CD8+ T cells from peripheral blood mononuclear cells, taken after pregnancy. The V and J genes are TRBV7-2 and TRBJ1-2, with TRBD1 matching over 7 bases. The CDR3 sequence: CASSLRGPGGYTF. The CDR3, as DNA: TGTGCCAGCAGCTTGAGGGGGCCAGGCGGCTACACCTTC. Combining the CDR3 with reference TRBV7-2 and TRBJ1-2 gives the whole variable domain GAGVSQSPSNKVTEKGKDVELRCDPISGHTALYWYRQSLGQGLEFLIYFQGNSAPDKSGLPSDRFSAERTGGSVSTLTIQRTQQEDSAVYLCASSLRGPGGYTFGSGTRLTVV.